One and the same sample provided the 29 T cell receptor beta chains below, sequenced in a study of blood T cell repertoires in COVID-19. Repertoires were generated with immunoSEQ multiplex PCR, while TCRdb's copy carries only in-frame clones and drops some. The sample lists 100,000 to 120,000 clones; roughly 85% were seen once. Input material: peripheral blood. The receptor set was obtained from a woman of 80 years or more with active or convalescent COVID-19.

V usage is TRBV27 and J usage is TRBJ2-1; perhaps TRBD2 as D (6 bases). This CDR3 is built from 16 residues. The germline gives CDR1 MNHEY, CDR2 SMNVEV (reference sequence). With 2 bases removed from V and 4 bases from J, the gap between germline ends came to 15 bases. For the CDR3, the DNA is TGTGCCAGCAGTTTAAGGGAGACTAGATCATACAATGAGCAGTTCTTC. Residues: CASSLRETRSYNEQFF.

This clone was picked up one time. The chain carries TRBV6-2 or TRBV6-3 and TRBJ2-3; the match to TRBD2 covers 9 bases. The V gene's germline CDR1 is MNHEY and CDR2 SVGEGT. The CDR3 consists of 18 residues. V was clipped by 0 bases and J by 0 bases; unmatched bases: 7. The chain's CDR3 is CASSYSWVAGESTDTQYF. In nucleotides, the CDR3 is TGTGCCAGCAGTTACTCGTGGGTAGCGGGAGAGAGCACAGATACGCAGTATTTT.

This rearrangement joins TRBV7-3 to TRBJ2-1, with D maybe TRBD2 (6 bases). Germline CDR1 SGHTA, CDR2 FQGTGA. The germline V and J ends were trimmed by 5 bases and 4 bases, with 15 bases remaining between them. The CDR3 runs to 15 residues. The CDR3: CASSDLGTAYNEQFF. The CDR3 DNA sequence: TGTGCCAGCAGCGATTTGGGGACTGCATACAATGAGCAGTTCTTC.

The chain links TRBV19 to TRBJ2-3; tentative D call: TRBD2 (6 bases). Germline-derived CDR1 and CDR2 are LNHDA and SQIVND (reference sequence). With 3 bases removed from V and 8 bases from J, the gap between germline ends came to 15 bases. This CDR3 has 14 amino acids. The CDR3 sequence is CASSILGGSGTQYF. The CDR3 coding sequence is TGTGCCAGTAGTATCTTGGGGGGAAGCGGTACGCAGTATTTT.

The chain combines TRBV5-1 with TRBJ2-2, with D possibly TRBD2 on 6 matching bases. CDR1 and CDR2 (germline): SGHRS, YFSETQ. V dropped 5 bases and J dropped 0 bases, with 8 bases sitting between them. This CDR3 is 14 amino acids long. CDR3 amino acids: CASSAGTNTGELFF. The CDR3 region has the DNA TGCGCCAGCAGTGCGGGAACGAACACCGGGGAGCTGTTTTTT. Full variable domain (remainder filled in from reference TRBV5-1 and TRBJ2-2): KAGVTQTPRYLIKTRGQQVTLSCSPISGHRSVSWYQQTPGQGLQFLFEYFSETQRNKGNFPGRFSGRQFSNSRSEMNVSTLELGDSALYLCASSAGTNTGELFFGEGSRLTVL.

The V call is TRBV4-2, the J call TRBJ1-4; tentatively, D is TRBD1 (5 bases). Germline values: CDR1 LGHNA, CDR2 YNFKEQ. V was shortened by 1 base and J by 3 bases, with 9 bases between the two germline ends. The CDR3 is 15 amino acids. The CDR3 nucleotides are TGTGCCAGCAGCCAAGGACAGATGGCTAATGAAAAACTGTTTTTT. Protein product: CASSQGQMANEKLFF.

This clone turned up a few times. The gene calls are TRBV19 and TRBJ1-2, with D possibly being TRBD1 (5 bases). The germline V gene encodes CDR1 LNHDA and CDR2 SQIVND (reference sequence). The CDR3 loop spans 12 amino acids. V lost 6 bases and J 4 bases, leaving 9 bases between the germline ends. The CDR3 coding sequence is TGTGCCAGTAGGAGGACAAGCTATGGCTACACCTTC. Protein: CASRRTSYGYTF.

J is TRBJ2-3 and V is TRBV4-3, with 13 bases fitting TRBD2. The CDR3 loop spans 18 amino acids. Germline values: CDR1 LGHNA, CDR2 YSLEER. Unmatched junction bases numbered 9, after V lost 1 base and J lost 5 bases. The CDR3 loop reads CASSQGTSGSYWGDTQYF. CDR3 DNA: TGCGCCAGCAGCCAAGGGACTAGCGGGAGTTACTGGGGAGATACGCAGTATTTT.

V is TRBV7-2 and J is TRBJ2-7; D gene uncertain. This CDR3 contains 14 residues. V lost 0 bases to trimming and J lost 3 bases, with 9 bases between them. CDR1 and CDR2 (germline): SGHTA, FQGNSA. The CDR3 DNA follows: TGTGCCAGCAGCTTAGCTAGCCCCCTCTACGAGCAGTACTTC. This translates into CASSLASPLYEQYF.

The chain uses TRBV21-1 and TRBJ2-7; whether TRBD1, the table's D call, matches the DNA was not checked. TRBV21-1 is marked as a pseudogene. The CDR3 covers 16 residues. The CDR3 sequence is CASSKQGAGFYYEQYF. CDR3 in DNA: TGTGCCAGCAGCAAACAGGGGGCGGGATTTTACTACGAGCAGTACTTC.

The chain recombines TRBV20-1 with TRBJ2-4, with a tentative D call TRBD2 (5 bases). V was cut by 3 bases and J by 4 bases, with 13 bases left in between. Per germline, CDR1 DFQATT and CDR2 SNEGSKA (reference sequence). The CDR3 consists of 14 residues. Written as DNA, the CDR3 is TGCAGTGCTAGTTCCGGACTGGGGAAAAACATTCAGTACTTC. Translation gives CSASSGLGKNIQYF.

CDR3 residues: CASSGVAGQNEQFF. CDR3 bases: TGCGCCAGCAGCGGGGTAGCGGGCCAAAATGAGCAGTTCTTC. The chain uses TRBV5-1 and TRBJ2-1, with TRBD2 matching 7 bases. The length of the CDR3 is 14 residues. Per germline, CDR1 SGHRS and CDR2 YFSETQ. With 4 bases clipped from V and 7 bases from J, the junction kept 8 bases outside the gene matches. Looking up the rest from reference TRBV5-1 and TRBJ2-1 gives the full variable domain: KAGVTQTPRYLIKTRGQQVTLSCSPISGHRSVSWYQQTPGQGLQFLFEYFSETQRNKGNFPGRFSGRQFSNSRSEMNVSTLELGDSALYLCASSGVAGQNEQFFGPGTRLTVL.

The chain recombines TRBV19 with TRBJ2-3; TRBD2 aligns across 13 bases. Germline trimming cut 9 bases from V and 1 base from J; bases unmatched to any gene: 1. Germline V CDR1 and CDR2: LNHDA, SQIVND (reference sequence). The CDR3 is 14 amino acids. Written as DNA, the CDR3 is TGTGCCAGCGGACTAGCGGGAGGCACAGATACGCAGTATTTT. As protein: CASGLAGGTDTQYF.

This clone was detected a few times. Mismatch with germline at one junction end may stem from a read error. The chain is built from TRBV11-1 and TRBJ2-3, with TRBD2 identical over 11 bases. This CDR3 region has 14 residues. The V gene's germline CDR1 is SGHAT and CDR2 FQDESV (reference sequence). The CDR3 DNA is TGTGCCAGCAGCCTAGCGGGAGGATTGGATACGCAGTATTTT. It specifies CASSLAGGLDTQYF. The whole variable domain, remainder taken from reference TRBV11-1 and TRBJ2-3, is EAEVAQSPRYKITEKSQAVAFWCDPISGHATLYWYRQILGQGPELLVQFQDESVVDDSQLPKDRFSAERLKGVDSTLKIQPAELGDSAMYLCASSLAGGLDTQYFGPGTRLTVL.

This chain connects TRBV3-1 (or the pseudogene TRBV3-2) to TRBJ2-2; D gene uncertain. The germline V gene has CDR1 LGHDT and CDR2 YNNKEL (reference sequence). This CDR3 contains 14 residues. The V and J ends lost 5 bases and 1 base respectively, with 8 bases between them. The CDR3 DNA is TGTGCCAGCAGCGTGGCCATGAACACCGGGGAGCTGTTTTTT. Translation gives CASSVAMNTGELFF.

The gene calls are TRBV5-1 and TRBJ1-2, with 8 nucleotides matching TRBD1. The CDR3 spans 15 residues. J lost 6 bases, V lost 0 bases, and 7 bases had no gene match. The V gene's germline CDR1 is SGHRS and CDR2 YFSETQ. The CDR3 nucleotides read TGCGCCAGCAGCTTGGCCGGCAGGGGGCGAGATGGCTACACCTTC. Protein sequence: CASSLAGRGRDGYTF.

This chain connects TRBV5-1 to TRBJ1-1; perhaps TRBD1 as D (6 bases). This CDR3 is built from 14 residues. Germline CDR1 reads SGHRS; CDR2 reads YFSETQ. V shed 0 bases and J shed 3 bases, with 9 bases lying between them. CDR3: CASSLVKGDTEAFF. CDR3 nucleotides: TGCGCCAGCAGCTTGGTCAAGGGGGACACTGAAGCTTTCTTT.

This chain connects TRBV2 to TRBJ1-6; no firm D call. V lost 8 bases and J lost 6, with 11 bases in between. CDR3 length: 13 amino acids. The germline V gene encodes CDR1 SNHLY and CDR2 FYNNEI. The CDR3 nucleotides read TGTGCCAGCTGTCTAGATTCTAATTCACCCCTCCACTTT. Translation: CASCLDSNSPLHF.

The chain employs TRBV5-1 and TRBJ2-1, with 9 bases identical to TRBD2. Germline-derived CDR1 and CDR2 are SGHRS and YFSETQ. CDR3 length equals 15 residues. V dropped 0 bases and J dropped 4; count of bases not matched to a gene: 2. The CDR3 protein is CASSLGTSVYNEQFF. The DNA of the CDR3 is TGCGCCAGCAGCTTGGGGACTAGCGTTTACAATGAGCAGTTCTTC. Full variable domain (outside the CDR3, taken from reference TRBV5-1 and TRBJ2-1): KAGVTQTPRYLIKTRGQQVTLSCSPISGHRSVSWYQQTPGQGLQFLFEYFSETQRNKGNFPGRFSGRQFSNSRSEMNVSTLELGDSALYLCASSLGTSVYNEQFFGPGTRLTVL.

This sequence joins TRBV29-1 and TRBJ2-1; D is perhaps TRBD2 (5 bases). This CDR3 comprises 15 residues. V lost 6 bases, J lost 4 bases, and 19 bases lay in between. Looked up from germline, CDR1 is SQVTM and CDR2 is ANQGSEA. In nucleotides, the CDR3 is TGCAGCGTGGCCTGGGCGGGCGGGCCTTACAATGAGCAGTTCTTC. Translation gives CSVAWAGGPYNEQFF.

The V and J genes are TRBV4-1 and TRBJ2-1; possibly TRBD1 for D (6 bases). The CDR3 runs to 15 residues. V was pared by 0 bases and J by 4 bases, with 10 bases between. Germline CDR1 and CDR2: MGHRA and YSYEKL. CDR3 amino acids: CASSQDQGTYNEQFF. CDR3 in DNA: TGCGCCAGCAGCCAAGATCAGGGGACGTACAATGAGCAGTTCTTC.

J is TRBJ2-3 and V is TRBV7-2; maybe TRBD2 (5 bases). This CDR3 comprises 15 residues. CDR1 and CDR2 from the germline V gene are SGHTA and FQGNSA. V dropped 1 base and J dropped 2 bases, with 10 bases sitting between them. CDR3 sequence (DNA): TGTGCCAGCAGCTTAGAGGGCGGGTACACAGATACGCAGTATTTT. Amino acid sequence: CASSLEGGYTDTQYF.

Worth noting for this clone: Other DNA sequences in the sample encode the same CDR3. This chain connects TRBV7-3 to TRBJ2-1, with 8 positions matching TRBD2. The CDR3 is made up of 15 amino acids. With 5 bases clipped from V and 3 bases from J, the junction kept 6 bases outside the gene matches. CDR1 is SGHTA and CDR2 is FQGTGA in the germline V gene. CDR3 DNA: TGTGCCAGCAGCCAGGGGCTAGCGGGCTACAATGAGCAGTTCTTC. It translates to CASSQGLAGYNEQFF.

CDR3 DNA: TGTGCCAGCAGTTCACTCTACGAGCAGTACTTC. It codes for CASSSLYEQYF. V gene TRBV2 combines with J gene TRBJ2-7; D unresolved. The CDR3 spans 11 residues. V shed 5 bases and J shed 3 bases, with 5 bases lying between them. The V gene's germline CDR1 is SNHLY and CDR2 FYNNEI.

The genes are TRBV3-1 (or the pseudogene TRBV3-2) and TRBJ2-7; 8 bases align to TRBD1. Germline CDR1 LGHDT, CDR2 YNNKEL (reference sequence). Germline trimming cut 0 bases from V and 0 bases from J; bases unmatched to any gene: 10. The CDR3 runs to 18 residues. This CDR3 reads CASSQEGDRRASSYEQYF. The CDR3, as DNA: TGTGCCAGCAGCCAAGAGGGGGACAGGCGGGCGAGCTCCTACGAGCAGTACTTC.

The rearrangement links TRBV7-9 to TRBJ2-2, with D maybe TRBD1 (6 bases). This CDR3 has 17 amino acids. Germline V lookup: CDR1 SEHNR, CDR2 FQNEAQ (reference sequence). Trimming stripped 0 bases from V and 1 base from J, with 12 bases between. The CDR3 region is CASSLAPGTLNTGELFF. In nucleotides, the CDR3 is TGTGCCAGCAGCTTAGCGCCGGGGACATTGAACACCGGGGAGCTGTTTTTT.

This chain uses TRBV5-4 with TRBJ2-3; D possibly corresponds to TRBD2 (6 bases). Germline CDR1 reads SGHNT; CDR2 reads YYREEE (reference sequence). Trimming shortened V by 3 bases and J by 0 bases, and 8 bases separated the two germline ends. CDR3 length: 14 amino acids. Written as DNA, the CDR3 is TGTGCCAGCAGCTCCGGACTAAGCACAGATACGCAGTATTTT. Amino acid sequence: CASSSGLSTDTQYF.

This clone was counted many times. CDR3 coding DNA: TGCAGCGTAAGGGACAGTAACACCGGGGAGCTGTTTTTT. This translates into CSVRDSNTGELFF. This chain uses TRBV29-1 with TRBJ2-2; TRBD1 agrees at 7 bases. The CDR3 loop spans 13 amino acids. Germline values: CDR1 SQVTM, CDR2 ANQGSEA. With V trimmed by 6 bases and J by 2 bases, 3 bases remained unmatched.

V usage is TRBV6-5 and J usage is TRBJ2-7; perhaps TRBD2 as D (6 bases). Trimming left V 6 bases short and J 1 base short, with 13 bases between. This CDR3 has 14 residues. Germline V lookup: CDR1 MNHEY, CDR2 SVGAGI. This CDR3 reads CASRSWDSSYEQYF. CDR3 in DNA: TGTGCCAGCAGATCTTGGGACTCGTCCTACGAGCAGTACTTC.